The present T cell receptor beta chain was sequenced within a study of OX40 agonist ivuxolimab in advanced cancers. Study-level background: Two patients with cutaneous melanoma and one with hepatocellular carcinoma, three in total, showed partial responses. Study conclusions and caveats: Dose levels from 0.1 to 3.0 mg/kg saw CD4+ and CD8+ blood T cells expand clonally by week 6. The authors did not determine the antigen specificity of the expanded peripheral T cells.

With V trimmed by 6 bases and J by 8 bases, 13 bases remained unmatched. Germline CDR1 is SQVTM and CDR2 is ANQGSEA. This CDR3 contains 14 residues. Regarding this clone: Its target is unknown.

The method was immunoSEQ multiplex PCR; TCRdb's version includes in-frame clones alone and lacks a portion of them. The repertoire holds almost 15,000 clones, about 80% seen once, with 30% to 45% in the top ten. This TCR was sampled from an adult with an advanced solid tumor such as melanoma, head and neck, liver or kidney cancer. Sequenced here: CD4+ or CD8+ T cells sorted from blood, sampled in a trial of the OX40 agonist ivuxolimab. This chain uses TRBV29-1 with TRBJ2-1; 7 bases align to TRBD1. CDR3 DNA sequence: TGCAGCGTCACGGGGACAGTGGGTTGGGATGAGCAGTTCTTC. Protein: CSVTGTVGWDEQFF.